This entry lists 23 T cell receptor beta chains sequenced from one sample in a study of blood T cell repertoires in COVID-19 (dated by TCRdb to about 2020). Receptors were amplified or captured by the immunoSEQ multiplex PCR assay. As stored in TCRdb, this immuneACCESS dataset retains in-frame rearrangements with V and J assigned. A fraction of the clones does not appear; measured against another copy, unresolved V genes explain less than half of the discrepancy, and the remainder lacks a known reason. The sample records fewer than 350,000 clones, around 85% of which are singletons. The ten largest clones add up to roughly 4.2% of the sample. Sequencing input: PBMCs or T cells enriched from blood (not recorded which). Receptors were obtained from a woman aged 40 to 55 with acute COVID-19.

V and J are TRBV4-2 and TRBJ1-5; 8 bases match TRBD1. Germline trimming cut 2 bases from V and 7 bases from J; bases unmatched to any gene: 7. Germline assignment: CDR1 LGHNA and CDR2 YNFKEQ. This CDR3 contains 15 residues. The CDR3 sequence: CASSQTGQAIQPQHF. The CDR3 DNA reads TGTGCCAGCAGCCAAACGGGACAGGCGATACAGCCCCAGCATTTT.

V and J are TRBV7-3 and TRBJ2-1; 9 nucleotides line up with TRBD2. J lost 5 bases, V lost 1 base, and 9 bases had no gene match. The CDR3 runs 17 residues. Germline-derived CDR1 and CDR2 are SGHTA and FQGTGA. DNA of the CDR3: TGTGCCAGCAGCTTAAGTCTTTCGCCTAGCGGGAACAATGAGCAGTTCTTC. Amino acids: CASSLSLSPSGNNEQFF.

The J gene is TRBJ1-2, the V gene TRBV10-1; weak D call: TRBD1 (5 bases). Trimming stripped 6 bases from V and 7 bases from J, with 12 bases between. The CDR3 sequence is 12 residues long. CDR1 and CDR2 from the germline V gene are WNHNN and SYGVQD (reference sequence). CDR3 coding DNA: TGCGCCAGCAGAAAACAGGTTAGTGGCTACACCTTC. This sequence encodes CASRKQVSGYTF.

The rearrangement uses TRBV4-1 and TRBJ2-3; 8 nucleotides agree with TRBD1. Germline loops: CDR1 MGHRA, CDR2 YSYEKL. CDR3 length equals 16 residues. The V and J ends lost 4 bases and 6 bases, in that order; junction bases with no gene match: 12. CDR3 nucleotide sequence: TGCGCCAGCAGCCCACTACAGGGGGTTAAATCGGATACGCAGTATTTT. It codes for CASSPLQGVKSDTQYF.

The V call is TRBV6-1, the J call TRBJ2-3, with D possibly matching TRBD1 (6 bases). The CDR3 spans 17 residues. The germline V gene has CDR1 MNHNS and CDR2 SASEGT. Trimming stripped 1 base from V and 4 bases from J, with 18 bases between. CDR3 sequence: CASSEEVQGHIADTQYF. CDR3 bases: TGTGCCAGCAGTGAAGAAGTCCAGGGGCATATTGCAGATACGCAGTATTTT.

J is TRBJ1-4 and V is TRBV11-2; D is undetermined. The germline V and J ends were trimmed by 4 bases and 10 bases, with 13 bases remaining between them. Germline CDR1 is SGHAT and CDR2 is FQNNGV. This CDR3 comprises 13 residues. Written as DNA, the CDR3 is TGTGCCAGCAGCTCCCTAAGAGAGGGAAAACTGTTTTTT. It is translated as CASSSLREGKLFF.

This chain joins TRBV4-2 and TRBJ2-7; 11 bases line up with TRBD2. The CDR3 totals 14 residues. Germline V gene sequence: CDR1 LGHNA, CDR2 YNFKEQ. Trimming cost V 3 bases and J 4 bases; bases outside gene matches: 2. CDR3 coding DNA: TGTGCCAGCAGCCAGGGGACTAGCGGATACGAGCAGTACTTC. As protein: CASSQGTSGYEQYF.

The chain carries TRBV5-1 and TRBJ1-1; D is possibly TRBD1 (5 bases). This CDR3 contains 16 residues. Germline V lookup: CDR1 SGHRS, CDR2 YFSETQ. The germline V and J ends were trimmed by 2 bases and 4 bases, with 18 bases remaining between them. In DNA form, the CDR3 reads TGCGCCAGCAGCTTAGAATCGAGGCAGGGAAGCACTGAAGCTTTCTTT. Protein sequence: CASSLESRQGSTEAFF. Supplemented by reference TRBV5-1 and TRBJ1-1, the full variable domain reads KAGVTQTPRYLIKTRGQQVTLSCSPISGHRSVSWYQQTPGQGLQFLFEYFSETQRNKGNFPGRFSGRQFSNSRSEMNVSTLELGDSALYLCASSLESRQGSTEAFFGQGTRLTVV.

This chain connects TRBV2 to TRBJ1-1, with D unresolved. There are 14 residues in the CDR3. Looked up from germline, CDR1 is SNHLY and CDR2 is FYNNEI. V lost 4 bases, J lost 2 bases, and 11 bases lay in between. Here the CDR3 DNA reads TGTGCCAGCAGTGTTAACAGCTTCAACACTGAAGCTTTCTTT. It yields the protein CASSVNSFNTEAFF.

DNA for the CDR3: TGTGCCAGCTCACCAGGACAGGGGAGGGGCACAGATACGCAGTATTTT. It is translated as CASSPGQGRGTDTQYF. The chain combines TRBV18 with TRBJ2-3; 9 positions match TRBD1. CDR1 and CDR2 from the germline V gene are KGHSH and LQKENI. The CDR3 runs to 16 residues. Trimming cost V 2 bases and J 1 base; bases outside gene matches: 4.

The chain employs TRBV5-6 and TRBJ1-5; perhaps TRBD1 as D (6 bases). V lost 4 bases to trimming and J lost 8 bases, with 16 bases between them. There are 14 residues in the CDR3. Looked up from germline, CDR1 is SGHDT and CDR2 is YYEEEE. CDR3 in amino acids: CASSMGAGYKPQHF. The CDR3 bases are TGTGCCAGCAGCATGGGGGCGGGATACAAGCCCCAGCATTTT.

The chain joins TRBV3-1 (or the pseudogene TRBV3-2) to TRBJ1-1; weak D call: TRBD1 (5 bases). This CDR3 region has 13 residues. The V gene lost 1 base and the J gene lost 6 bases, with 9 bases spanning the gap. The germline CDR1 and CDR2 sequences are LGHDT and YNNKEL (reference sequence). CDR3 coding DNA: TGTGCCAGCAGCCAAGTCAGGGAGGCTGAAGCTTTCTTT. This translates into CASSQVREAEAFF.

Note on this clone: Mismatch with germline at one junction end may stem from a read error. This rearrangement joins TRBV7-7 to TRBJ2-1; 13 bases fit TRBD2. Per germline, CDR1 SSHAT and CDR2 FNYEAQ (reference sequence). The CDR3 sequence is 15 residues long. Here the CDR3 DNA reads TGTGCTAGCAGCTTAACTAGCGGGAGGGCCAATGAGCAGTTCTTC. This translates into CASSLTSGRANEQFF. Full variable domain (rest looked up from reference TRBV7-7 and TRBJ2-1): GAGVSQSPRYKVTKRGQDVTLRCDPISSHATLYWYQQALGQGPEFLTYFNYEAQPDKSGLPSDRFSAERPEGSISTLTIQRTEQRDSAMYRCASSLTSGRANEQFFGPGTRLTVL.

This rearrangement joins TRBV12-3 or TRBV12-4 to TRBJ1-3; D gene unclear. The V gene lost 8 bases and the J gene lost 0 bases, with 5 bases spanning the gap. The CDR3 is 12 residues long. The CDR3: CASQNSGNTIYF. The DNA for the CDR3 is TGTGCCAGCCAGAACTCTGGAAACACCATATATTTT.

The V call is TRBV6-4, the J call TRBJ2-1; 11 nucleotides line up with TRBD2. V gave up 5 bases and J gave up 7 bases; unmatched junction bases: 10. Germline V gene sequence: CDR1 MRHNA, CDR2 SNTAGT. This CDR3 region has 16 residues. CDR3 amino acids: CASSPDGTSGVNEQFF. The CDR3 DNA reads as TGTGCCAGCAGTCCCGACGGGACTAGCGGCGTTAATGAGCAGTTCTTC.

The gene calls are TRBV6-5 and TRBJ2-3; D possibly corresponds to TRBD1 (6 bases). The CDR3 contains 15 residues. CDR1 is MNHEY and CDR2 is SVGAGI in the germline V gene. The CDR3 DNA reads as TGTGCTACCATGGGGGCAGGAAGGCCCACAGATACGCAGTATTTT. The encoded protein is CATMGAGRPTDTQYF.

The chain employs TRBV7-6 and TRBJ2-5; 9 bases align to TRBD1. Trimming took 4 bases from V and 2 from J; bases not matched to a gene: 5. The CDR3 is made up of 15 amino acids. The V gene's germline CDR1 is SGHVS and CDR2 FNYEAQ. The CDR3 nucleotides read TGTGCCAGCAGCTCGCCGGGACAGGGACAAGAGACCCAGTACTTC. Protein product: CASSSPGQGQETQYF.

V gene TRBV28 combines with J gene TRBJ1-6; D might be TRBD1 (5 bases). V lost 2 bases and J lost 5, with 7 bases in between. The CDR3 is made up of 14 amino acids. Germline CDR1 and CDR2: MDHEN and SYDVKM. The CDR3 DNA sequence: TGTGCCAGCAGTTTAGGGGCTAATAATTCACCCCTCCACTTT. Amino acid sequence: CASSLGANNSPLHF.

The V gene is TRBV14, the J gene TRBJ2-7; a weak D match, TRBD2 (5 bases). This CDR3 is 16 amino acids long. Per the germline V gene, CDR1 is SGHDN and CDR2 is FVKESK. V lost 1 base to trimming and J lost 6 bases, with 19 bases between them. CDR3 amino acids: CASSQVRPSTVGEQYF. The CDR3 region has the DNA TGTGCCAGCAGCCAAGTTCGGCCTAGCACCGTGGGCGAGCAGTACTTC.

The CDR3 DNA is TGTGCCAGCAGTTTAATAGGGGCCTCTGGGGCCAACGTCCTGACTTTC. Amino acid sequence: CASSLIGASGANVLTF. V is TRBV27 and J is TRBJ2-6; D may be TRBD1 (5 bases). Trimming removed 2 bases at V and 0 bases at J, with 8 bases between. Germline-derived CDR1 and CDR2 are MNHEY and SMNVEV (reference sequence). CDR3 length: 16 residues.

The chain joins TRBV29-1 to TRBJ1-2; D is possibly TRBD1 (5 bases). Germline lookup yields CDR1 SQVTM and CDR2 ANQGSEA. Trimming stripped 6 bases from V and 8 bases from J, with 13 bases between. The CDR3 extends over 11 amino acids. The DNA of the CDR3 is TGCAGCGTGGGGGAGGGACGCGGCTACACCTTC. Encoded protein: CSVGEGRGYTF.

The DNA for the CDR3 is TGTGCCAGCAGCTTGGTCAGTCCCAACTATGGCTACACCTTC. As protein: CASSLVSPNYGYTF. V is TRBV5-6 and J is TRBJ1-2; D is unresolved. The V gene's germline CDR1 is SGHDT and CDR2 YYEEEE. V was pared by 0 bases and J by 2 bases, with 8 bases between. The CDR3 contains 14 residues.

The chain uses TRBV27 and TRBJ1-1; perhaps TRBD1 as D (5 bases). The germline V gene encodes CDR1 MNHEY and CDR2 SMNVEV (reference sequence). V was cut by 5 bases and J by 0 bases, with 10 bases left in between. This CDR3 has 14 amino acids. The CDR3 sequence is CASSPPGVNTEAFF. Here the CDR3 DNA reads TGTGCCAGCAGTCCCCCGGGGGTGAACACTGAAGCTTTCTTT.